The clone carrying this T cell receptor (beta chain) was observed many times. Its matching antigen is unknown. CDR1 is SGHTA, CDR2 FQGNSA, per germline. The CDR3 extends over 15 amino acids. The germline V and J ends were trimmed by 3 bases and 6 bases, with 17 bases remaining between them. The data were taken from a study of T cell repertoires in cytomegalovirus infection. Overall study: Recently identified HLA-C-restricted CMV epitopes were used, and well-studied HLA-B-restricted CMV epitopes were used as well. Signatures in public TCR beta sequences pointed to both CMV infection and matching HLA type. Regarding the study as a whole: Frequencies of public TCR beta families were cumulated, and this identified carriers of CMV plus the relevant HLA. Across the ex vivo response, the dominant clonotypes were HLA-C-restricted CMV-specific TCR beta clonotypes.

TCRdb analysed the reads with MiXCR anew, one entry per CDR3 protein. Among 250,000 to 300,000 distinct CDR3 sequences listed, 20% to 25% were seen once. This TCR was sampled from a human donor in good health (CMV status not recorded). Some clones in this sample may be carry-over from other donors' samples. The chain is built from TRBV7-2 and TRBJ1-2, with D unclear. This specimen was cultured PBMCs, taken from culture after CMV antigen stimulation. The chain's CDR3 is CASSFWAAGKDGYTF. CDR3 DNA sequence: TGTGCCAGCAGCTTTTGGGCCGCGGGGAAAGATGGCTACACCTTC.